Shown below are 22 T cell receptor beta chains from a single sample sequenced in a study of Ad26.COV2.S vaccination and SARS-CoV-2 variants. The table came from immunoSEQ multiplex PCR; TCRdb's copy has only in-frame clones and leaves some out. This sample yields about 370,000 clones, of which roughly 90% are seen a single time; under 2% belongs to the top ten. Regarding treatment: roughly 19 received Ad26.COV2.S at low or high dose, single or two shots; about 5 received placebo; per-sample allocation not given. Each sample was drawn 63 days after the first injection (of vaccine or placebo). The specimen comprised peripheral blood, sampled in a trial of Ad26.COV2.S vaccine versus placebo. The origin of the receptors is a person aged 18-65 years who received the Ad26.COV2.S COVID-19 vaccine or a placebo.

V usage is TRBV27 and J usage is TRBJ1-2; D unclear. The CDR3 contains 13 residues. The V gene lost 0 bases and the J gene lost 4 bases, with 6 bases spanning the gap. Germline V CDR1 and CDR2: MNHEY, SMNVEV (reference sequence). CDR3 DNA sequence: TGTGCCAGCAGTTTATCAGGCGCCTATGGCTACACCTTC. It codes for CASSLSGAYGYTF.

The CDR3 nucleotides are TGTGCCAGCAGGGTAGGGGGAAGGAATTCACCCCTCCACTTT. Its translation: CASRVGGRNSPLHF. The chain uses TRBV27 and TRBJ1-6; D may be TRBD1 (6 bases). Germline V gives CDR1 MNHEY, CDR2 SMNVEV (reference sequence). The germline V and J ends were trimmed by 6 bases and 7 bases, with 13 bases remaining between them. This CDR3 region has 14 residues.

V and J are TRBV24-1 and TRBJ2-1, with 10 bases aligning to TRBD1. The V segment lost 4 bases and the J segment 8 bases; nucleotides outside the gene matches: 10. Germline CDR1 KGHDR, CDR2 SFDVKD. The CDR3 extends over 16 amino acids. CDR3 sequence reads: CATSDPGTGARDEQFF. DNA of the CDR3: TGTGCCACCAGTGACCCCGGGACAGGGGCGAGAGATGAGCAGTTCTTC.

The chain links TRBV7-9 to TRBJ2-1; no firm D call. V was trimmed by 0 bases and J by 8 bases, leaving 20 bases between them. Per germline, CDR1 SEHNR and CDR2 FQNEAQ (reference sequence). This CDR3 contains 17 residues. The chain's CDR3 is CASSLAPLVHGSDEQFF. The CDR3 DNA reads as TGTGCCAGCAGCTTAGCCCCTTTAGTCCATGGGTCGGATGAGCAGTTCTTC. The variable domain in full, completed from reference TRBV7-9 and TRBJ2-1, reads DTGVSQNPRHKITKRGQNVTFRCDPISEHNRLYWYRQTLGQGPEFLTYFQNEAQLEKSRLLSDRFSAERPKGSFSTLEIQRTEQGDSAMYLCASSLAPLVHGSDEQFFGPGTRLTVL.

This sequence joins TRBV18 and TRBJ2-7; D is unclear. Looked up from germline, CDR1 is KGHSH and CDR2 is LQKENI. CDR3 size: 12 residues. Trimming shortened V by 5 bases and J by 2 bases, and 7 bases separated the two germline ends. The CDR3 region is CASSGRTYEQYF. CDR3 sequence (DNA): TGTGCCAGCTCAGGCAGAACCTACGAGCAGTACTTC.

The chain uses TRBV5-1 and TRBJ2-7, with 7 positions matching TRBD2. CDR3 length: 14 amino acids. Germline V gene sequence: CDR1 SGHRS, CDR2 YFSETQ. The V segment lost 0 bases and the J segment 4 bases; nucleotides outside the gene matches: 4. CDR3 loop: CASSLAGRKYEQYF. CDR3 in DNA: TGCGCCAGCAGCTTGGCCGGGAGGAAATACGAGCAGTACTTC.

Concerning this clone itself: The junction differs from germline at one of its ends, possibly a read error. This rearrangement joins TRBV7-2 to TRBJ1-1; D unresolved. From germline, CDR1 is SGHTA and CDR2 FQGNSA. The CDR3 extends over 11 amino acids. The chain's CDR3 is CASSFDGGPSF. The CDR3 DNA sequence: TGTGCCAGCAGCTTTGATGGAGGTCCCTCCTTT.

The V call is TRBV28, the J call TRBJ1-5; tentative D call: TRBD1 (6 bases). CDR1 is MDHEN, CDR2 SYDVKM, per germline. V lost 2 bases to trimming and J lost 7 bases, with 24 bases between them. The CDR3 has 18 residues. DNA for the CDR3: TGTGCCAGCAGTTTACCCTCTGTACAGGGAGAAGGGTACCAGCCCCAGCATTTT. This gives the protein CASSLPSVQGEGYQPQHF.

In DNA form, the CDR3 reads TGTGCCAGCCGCAATACAGTGTCGGACGAGCAGTACTTC. Translation: CASRNTVSDEQYF. The chain recombines TRBV27 with TRBJ2-7; no definite D call. Trimming took 8 bases from V and 5 from J, leaving 16 bases between them. The CDR3 has 13 amino acids. CDR1 is MNHEY, CDR2 SMNVEV, per germline (reference sequence).

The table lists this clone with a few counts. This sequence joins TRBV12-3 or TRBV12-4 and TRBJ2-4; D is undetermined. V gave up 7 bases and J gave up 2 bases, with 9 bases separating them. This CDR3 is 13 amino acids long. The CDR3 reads CASKNGPKNIQYF. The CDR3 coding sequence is TGTGCCAGCAAAAACGGGCCCAAAAACATTCAGTACTTC.

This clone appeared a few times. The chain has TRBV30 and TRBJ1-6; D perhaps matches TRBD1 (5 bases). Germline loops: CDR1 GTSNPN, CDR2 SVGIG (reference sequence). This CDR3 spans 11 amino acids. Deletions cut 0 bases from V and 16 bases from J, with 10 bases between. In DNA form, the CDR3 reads TGTGCCTGGAGTGTGGGGGGTTTACTCCACTTT. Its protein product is CAWSVGGLLHF.

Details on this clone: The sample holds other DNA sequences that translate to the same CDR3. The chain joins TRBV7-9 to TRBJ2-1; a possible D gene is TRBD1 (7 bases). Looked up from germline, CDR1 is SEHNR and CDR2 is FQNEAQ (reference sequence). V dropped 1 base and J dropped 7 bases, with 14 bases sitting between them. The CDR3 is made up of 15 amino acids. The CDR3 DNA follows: TGTGCCAGCAGCTTAGTCGGAGGGGGCGTAAATGAGCAGTTCTTC. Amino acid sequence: CASSLVGGGVNEQFF. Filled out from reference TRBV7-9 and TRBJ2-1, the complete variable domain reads DTGVSQNPRHKITKRGQNVTFRCDPISEHNRLYWYRQTLGQGPEFLTYFQNEAQLEKSRLLSDRFSAERPKGSFSTLEIQRTEQGDSAMYLCASSLVGGGVNEQFFGPGTRLTVL.

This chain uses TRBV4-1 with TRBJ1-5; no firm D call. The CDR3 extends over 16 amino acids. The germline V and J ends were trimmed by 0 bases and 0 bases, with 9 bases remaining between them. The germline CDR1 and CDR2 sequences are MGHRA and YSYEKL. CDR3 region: CASSQEWGNSNQPQHF. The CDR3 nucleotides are TGCGCCAGCAGCCAAGAGTGGGGAAATAGCAATCAGCCCCAGCATTTT.

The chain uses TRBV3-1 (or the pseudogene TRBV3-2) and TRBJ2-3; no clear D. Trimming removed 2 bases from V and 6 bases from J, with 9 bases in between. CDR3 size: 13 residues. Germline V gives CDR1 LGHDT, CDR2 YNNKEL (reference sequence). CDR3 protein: CASSQPVLDTQYF. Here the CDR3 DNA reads TGTGCCAGCAGCCAACCAGTATTGGATACGCAGTATTTT.

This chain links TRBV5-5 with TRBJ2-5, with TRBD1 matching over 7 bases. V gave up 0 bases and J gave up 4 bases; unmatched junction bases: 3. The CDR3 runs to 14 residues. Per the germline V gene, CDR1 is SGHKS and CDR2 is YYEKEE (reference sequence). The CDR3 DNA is TGTGCCAGCAGCTTGGGGCGACAGGGAGAGACCCAGTACTTC. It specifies CASSLGRQGETQYF.

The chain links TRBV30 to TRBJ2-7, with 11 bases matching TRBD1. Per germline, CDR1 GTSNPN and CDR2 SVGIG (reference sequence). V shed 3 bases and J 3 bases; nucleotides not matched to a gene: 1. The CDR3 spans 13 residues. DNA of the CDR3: TGTGCCTGGAGGGACAGGGGGCTCTACGAGCAGTACTTC. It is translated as CAWRDRGLYEQYF.

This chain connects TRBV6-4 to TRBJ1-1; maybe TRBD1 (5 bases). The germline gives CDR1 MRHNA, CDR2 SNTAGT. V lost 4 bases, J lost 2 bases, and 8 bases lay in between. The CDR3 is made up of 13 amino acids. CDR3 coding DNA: TGTGCCAGCAGTGCTCAGGGTAACACTGAAGCTTTCTTT. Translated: CASSAQGNTEAFF.

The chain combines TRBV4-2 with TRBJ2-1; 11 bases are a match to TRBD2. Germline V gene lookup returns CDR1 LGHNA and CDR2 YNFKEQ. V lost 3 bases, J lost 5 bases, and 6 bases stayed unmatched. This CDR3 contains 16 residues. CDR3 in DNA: TGTGCCAGCAGCCAGGAGGGACTAGCGGCCAACAATGAGCAGTTCTTC. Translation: CASSQEGLAANNEQFF.

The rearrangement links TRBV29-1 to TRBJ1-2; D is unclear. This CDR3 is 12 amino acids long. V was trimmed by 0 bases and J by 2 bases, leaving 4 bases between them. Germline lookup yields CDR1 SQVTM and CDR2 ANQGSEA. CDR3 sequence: CSVEERNYGYTF. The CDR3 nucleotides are TGCAGCGTTGAAGAACGGAACTATGGCTACACCTTC.

The CDR3 region has the DNA TGTGCCAGCAGCCTAGGATATGAGCAGTTCTTC. Residues: CASSLGYEQFF. The rearrangement links TRBV6-6 to TRBJ2-1; D unclear. Trimming pared 6 bases from V and 8 bases from J, leaving 8 bases between. The germline V gene encodes CDR1 MNHNY and CDR2 SVGAGI (reference sequence). The CDR3 is 11 amino acids.

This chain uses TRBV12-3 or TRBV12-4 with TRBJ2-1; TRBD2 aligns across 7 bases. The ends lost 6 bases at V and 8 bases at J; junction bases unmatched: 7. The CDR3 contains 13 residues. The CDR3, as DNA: TGTGCCAGCAGCCCCCGACTAGCCGATGAGCAGTTCTTC. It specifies CASSPRLADEQFF.

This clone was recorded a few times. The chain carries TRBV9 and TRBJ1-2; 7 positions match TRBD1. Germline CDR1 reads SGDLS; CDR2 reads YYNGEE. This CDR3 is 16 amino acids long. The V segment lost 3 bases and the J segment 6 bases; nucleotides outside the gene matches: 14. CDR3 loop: CASSDGPTGNPNGYTF. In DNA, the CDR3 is TGTGCCAGCAGCGACGGTCCGACAGGGAACCCCAATGGCTACACCTTC. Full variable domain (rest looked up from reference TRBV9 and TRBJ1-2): DSGVTQTPKHLITATGQRVTLRCSPRSGDLSVYWYQQSLDQGLQFLIQYYNGEERAKGNILERFSAQQFPDLHSELNLSSLELGDSALYFCASSDGPTGNPNGYTFGSGTRLTVV.